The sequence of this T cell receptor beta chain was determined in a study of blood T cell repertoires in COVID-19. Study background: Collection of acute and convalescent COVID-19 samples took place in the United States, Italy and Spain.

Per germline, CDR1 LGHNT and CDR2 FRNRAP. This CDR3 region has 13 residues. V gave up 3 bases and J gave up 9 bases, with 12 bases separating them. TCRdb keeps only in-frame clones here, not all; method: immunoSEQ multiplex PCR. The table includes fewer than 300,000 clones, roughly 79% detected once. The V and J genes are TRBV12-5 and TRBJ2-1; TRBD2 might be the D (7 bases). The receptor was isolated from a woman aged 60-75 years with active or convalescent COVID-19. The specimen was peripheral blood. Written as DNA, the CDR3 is TGTGCTAGTGGTTTTCGGGGGGCCCCTGAGCAGTTCTTC. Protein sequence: CASGFRGAPEQFF.